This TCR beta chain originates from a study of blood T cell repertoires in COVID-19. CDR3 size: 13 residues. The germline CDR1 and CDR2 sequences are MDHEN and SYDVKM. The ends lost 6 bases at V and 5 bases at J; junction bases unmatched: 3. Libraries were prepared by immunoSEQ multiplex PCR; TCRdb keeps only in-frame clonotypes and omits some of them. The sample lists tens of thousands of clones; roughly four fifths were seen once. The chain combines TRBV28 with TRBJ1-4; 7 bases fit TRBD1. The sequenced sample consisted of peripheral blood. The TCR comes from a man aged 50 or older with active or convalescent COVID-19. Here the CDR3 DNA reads TGTGCCAGCAGAGGACAGGAAAATGAAAAACTGTTTTTT. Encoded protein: CASRGQENEKLFF. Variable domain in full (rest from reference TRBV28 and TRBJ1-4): DVKVTQSSRYLVKRTGEKVFLECVQDMDHENMFWYRQDPGLGLRLIYFSYDVKMKEKGDIPEGYSVSREKKERFSLILESASTNQTSMYLCASRGQENEKLFFGSGTQLSVL.